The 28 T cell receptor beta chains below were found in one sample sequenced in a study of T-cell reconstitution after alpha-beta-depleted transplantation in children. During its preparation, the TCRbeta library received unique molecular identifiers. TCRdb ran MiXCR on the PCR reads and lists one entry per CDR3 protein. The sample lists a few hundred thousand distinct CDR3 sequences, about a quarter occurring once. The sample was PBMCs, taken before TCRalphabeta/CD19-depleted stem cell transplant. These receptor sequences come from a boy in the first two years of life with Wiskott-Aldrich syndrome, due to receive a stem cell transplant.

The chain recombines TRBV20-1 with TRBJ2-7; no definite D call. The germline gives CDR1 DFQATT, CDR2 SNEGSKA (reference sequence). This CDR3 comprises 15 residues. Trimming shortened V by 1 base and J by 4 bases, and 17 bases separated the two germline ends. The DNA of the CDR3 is TGCAGTGCTAGAGTTCGGGTCAGGAAGGTTTACGAGCAGTACTTC. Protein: CSARVRVRKVYEQYF.

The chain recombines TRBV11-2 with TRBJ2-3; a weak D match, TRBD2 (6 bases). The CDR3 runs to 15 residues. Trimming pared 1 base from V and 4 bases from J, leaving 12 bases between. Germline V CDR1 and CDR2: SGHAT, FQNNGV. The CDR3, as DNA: TGTGCCAGCAGCTTAGGTCTAGCGCCCTCAGATACGCAGTATTTT. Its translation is CASSLGLAPSDTQYF. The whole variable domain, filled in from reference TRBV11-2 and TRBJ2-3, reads EAGVAQSPRYKIIEKRQSVAFWCNPISGHATLYWYQQILGQGPKLLIQFQNNGVVDDSQLPKDRFSAERLKGVDSTLKIQPAKLEDSAVYLCASSLGLAPSDTQYFGPGTRLTVL.

CDR3 sequence reads: CASSSRGANQPQHF. The CDR3 DNA reads as TGCGCCAGCAGCTCTAGGGGGGCCAATCAGCCCCAGCATTTT. The chain recombines TRBV5-1 with TRBJ1-5, with D possibly TRBD1 on 6 matching bases. The CDR3 covers 14 residues. Trimming stripped 3 bases from V and 3 bases from J, with 10 bases between. Germline CDR1 reads SGHRS; CDR2 reads YFSETQ.

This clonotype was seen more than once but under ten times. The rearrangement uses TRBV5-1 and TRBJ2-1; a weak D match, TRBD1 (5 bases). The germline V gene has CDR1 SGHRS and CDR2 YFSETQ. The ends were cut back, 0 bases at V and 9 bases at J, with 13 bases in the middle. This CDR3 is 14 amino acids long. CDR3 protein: CASSLGRGTAEQFF. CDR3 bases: TGCGCCAGCAGCTTGGGTAGGGGTACGGCTGAGCAGTTCTTC.

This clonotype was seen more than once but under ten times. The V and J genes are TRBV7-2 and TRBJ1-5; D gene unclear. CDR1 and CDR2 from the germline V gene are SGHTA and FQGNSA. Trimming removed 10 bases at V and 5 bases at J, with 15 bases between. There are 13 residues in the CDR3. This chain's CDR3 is CATSPMSDQPQHF. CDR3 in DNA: TGTGCCACTAGCCCGATGTCCGATCAGCCCCAGCATTTT.

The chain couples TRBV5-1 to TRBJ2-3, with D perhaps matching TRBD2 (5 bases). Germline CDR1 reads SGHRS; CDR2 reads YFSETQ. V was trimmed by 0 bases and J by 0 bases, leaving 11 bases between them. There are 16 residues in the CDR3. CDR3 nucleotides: TGCGCCAGCAGCTTGGCCAGCGGTACTAGCACAGATACGCAGTATTTT. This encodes CASSLASGTSTDTQYF.

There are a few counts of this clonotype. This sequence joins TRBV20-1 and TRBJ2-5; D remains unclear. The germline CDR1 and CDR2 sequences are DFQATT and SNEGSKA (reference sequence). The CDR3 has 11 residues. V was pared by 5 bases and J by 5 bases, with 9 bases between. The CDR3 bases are TGCAGTGCTCCGAGTCGTGAGACCCAGTACTTC. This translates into CSAPSRETQYF.

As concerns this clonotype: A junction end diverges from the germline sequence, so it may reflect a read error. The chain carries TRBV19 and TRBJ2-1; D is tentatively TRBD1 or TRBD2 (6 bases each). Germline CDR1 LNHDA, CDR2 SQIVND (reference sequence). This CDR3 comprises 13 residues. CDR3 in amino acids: CPSRGASRDEQFF. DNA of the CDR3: TGTCCCAGTAGGGGGGCTAGCAGGGATGAGCAGTTCTTC.

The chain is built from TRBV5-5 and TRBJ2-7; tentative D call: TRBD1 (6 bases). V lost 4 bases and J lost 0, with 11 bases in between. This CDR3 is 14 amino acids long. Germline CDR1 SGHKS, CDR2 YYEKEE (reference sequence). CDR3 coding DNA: TGTGCCAGCAGCCTACAGGGTTACTCCTACGAGCAGTACTTC. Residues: CASSLQGYSYEQYF.

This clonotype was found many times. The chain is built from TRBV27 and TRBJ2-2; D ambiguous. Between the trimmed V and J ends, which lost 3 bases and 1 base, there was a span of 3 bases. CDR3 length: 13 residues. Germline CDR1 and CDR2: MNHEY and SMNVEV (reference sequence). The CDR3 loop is CASSFLNTGELFF. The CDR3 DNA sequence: TGTGCCAGCAGTTTTTTGAACACCGGGGAGCTGTTTTTT.

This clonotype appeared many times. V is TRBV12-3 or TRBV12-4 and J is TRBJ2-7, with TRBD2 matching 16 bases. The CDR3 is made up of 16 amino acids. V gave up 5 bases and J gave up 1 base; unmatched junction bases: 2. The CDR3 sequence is CASSTGLAGGSYEQYF. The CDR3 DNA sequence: TGTGCCAGCAGTACGGGACTAGCGGGAGGGTCCTACGAGCAGTACTTC.

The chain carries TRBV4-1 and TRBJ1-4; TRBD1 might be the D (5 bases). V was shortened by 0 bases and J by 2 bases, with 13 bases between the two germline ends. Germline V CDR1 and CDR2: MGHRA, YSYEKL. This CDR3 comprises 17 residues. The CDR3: CASSQDVSRGTNEKLFF. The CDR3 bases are TGCGCCAGCAGCCAAGATGTGTCCCGGGGCACTAATGAAAAACTGTTTTTT.

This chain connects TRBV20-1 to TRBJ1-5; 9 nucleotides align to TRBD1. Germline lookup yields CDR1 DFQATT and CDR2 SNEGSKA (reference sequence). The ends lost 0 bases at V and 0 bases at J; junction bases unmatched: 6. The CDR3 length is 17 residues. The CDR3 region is CSARELGTGLSNQPQHF. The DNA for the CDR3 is TGCAGTGCTAGAGAATTGGGGACAGGGCTTAGCAATCAGCCCCAGCATTTT.

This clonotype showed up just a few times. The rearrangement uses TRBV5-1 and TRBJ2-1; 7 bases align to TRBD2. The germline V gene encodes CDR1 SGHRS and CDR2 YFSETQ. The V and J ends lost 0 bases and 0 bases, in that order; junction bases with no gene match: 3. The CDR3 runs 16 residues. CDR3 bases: TGCGCCAGCAGCTTGGTTGGGGACTACTCCTACAATGAGCAGTTCTTC. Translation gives CASSLVGDYSYNEQFF.

CDR3 nucleotides: TGTGCCAGCAGCCAAGATTACGGCGGGAGGATCGTTTGGACCGGGGAGCTGTTTTTT. It specifies CASSQDYGGRIVWTGELFF. The chain couples TRBV3-1 to TRBJ2-2; 8 nucleotides align to TRBD2. Looked up from germline, CDR1 is LGHDT and CDR2 is YNNKEL (reference sequence). The CDR3 extends over 19 amino acids. Trimming took 0 bases from V and 5 from J; bases not matched to a gene: 14.

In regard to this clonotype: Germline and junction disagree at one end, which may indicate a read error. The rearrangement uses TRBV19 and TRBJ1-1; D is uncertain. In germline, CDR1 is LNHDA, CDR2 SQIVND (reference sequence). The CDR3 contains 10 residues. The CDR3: CASTGGSGAF. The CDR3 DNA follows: TGTGCCAGTACTGGAGGTTCGGGTGCCTTT.

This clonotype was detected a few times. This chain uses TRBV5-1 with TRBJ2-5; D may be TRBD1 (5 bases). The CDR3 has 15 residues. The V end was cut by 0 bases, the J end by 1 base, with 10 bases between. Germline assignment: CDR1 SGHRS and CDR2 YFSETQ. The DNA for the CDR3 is TGCGCCAGCAGCTTGGGCGCTGGGGCCCAAGAGACCCAGTACTTC. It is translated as CASSLGAGAQETQYF.

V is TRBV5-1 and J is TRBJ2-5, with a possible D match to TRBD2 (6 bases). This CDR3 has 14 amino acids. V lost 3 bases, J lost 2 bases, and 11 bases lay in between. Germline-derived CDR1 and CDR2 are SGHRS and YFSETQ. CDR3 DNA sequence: TGCGCCAGCAGCTCGGCGGGACGGCAAGAGACCCAGTACTTC. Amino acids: CASSSAGRQETQYF.

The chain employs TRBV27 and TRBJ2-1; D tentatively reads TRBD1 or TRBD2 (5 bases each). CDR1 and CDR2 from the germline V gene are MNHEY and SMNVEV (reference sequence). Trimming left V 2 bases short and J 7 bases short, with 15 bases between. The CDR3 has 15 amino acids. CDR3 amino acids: CASSLLGDPMNEQFF. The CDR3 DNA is TGTGCCAGCAGTTTACTGGGGGATCCTATGAATGAGCAGTTCTTC.

The CDR3, as DNA: TGCGCCAGCAGCTACGACAGGCCAAACGGGGCCAACGTCCTGACTTTC. It translates to CASSYDRPNGANVLTF. The J gene is TRBJ2-6, the V gene TRBV5-1; D is possibly TRBD1 (6 bases). V lost 3 bases and J 4 bases, leaving 14 bases between the germline ends. Germline CDR1 reads SGHRS; CDR2 reads YFSETQ. There are 16 residues in the CDR3.

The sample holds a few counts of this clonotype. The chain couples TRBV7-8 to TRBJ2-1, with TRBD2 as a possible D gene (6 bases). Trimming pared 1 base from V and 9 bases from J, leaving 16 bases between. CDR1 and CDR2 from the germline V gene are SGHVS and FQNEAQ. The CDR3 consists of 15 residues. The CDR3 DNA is TGTGCCAGCAGCTTAGTTCGTATCCGGAGGGGTGAGCAGTTCTTC. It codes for CASSLVRIRRGEQFF.

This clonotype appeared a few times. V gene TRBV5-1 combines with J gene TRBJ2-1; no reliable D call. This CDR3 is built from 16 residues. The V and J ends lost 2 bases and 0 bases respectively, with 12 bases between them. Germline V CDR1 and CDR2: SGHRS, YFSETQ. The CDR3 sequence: CASSFGDRSSYNEQFF. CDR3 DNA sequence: TGCGCCAGCAGCTTCGGCGACCGAAGCTCCTACAATGAGCAGTTCTTC.

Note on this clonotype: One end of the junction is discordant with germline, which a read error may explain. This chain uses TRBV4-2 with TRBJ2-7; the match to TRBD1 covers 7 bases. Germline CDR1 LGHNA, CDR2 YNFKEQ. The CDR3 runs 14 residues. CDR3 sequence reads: CAISVGTVSYEQYF. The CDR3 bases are TGTGCCATCAGCGTGGGGACAGTTTCCTACGAGCAGTACTTC.

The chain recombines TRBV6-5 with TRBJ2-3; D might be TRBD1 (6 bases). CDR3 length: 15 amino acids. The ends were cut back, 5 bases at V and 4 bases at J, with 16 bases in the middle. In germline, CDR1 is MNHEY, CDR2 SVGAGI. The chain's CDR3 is CASSPSQGTADTQYF. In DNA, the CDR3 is TGTGCCAGCAGTCCGTCACAGGGTACGGCAGATACGCAGTATTTT.

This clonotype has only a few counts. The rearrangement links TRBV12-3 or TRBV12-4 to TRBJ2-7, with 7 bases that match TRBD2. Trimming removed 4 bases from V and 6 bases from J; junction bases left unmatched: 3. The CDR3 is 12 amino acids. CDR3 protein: CASSWEGGEQYF. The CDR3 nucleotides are TGTGCCAGCAGTTGGGAGGGTGGCGAGCAGTACTTC.

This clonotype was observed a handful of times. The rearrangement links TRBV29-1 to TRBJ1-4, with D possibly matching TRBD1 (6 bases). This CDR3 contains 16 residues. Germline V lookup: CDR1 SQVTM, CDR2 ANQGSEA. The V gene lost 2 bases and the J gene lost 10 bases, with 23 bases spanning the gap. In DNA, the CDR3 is TGCAGCGTTGAAAAAACGGACCGCAGGGGTATAGGAAAACTGTTTTTT. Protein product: CSVEKTDRRGIGKLFF.

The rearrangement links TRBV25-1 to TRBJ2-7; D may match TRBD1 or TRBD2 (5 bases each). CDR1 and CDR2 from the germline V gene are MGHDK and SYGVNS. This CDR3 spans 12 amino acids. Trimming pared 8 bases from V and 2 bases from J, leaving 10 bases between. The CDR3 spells CASGDRAYEQYF. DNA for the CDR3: TGTGCCAGCGGGGACCGAGCCTACGAGCAGTACTTC.

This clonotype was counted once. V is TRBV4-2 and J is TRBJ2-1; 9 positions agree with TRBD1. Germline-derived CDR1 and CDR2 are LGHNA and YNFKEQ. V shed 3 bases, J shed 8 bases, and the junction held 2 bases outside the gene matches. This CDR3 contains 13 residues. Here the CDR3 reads CASSHRQGDEQFF. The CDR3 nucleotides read TGTGCCAGCAGCCATCGACAGGGGGATGAGCAGTTCTTC.